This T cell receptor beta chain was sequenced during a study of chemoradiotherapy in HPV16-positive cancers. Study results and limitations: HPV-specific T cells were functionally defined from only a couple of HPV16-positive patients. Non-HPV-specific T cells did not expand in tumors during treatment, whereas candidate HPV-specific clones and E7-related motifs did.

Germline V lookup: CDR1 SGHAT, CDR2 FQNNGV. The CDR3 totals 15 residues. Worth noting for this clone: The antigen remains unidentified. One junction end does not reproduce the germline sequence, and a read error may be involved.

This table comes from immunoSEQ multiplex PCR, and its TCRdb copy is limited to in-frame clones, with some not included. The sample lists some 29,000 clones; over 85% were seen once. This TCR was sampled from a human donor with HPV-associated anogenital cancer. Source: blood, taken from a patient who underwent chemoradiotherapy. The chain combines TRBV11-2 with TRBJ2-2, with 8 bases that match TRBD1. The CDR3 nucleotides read TGTGCCAGCAGCTTCAGGACAGGGAACCCCGGGGAGCTGTTTTTT. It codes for CASSFRTGNPGELFF.